This T cell receptor (beta chain) was observed in a study of blood T cells in healthy people across ages. This clonotype was counted at least ten times. Looked up from germline, CDR1 is MNHEY and CDR2 is SMNVEV (reference sequence). V lost 5 bases and J 2 bases, leaving 16 bases between the germline ends. The CDR3 is made up of 16 amino acids. Primed by a sample-barcoded 5' primer and a J-beta primer mix, a second PCR proceeded for roughly 7 to 12 cycles. Using its own MiXCR run on the 5' RACE reads, TCRdb lists one record per CDR3 protein. This sample yields approximately 810,000 distinct CDR3 sequences, of which less than 35% are seen a single time; approximately 15% belongs to the top ten.

The sequence was obtained from a woman at least 80 years old in good health. The material sequenced was blood. The gene calls are TRBV27 and TRBJ2-1, with D possibly being TRBD2 (6 bases). CDR3 DNA sequence: TGTGCCAGCAGTCCCAAGGGGACTCCCCCCTACAATGAGCAGTTCTTC. It yields the protein CASSPKGTPPYNEQFF.